The T cell receptor (beta chain) under discussion was sequenced for a study of cytomegalovirus exposure and HLA in healthy donors. Method: immunoSEQ multiplex PCR; TCRdb's copy keeps in-frame clones and lacks some. In the table there are about 330,000 clones, around 90% of which are singletons. From germline, CDR1 is MGHRA and CDR2 YSYEKL. The CDR3 loop spans 17 amino acids. V shed 0 bases, J shed 7 bases, and the junction held 9 bases outside the gene matches. The sequenced sample consisted of PBMCs. The chain employs TRBV4-1 and TRBJ2-2; 9 nucleotides agree with TRBD1. The TCR originated in a woman aged 25 to 45 in good health and CMV-seropositive. CDR3 residues: CASSQDPGQGSVGELFF. The CDR3 region has the DNA TGCGCCAGCAGCCAAGATCCGGGACAGGGTTCTGTCGGGGAGCTGTTTTTT.